The count of the clone carrying this TCR beta chain is one. What it recognizes is unknown. This specimen comes from a study of CD8 T cells in Susac syndrome. Study-wide results and limits: TCR sequencing and HLA analysis covered a relatively small number of individuals.

Reverse transcription of roughly 0.5 to 1 ug RNA used random hexamers. Amplification of TCR beta CDR3 across 54 Vbeta and 13 Jbeta was performed with immunoSEQ multiplex PCR. TCRdb called the immunoSEQ multiplex PCR reads again in MiXCR, with one record for every CDR3 protein. The sample contains about 440,000 distinct CDR3 sequences, around 83% of which appear only once. The study sequenced TCR beta in blood CD8+ and CD4+ T cells. The CDR3 consists of 16 residues. Germline lookup yields CDR1 ENHRY and CDR2 SYGVKD. The V and J ends lost 11 bases and 2 bases, in that order; junction bases with no gene match: 13.

The sequenced sample was CD8+ T cells from PBMCs. This chain joins TRBV10-3 and TRBJ2-3; 10 bases are shared with TRBD1. The sequence came from a human donor with multiple sclerosis. The CDR3 bases are TGTGCCGTCCAACCTGCGGGGACAGGGGTCACAGATACGCAGTATTTT. Protein product: CAVQPAGTGVTDTQYF.